This TCR beta chain came from a study of blood T cell repertoires in COVID-19. The germline V gene has CDR1 ENHRY and CDR2 SYGVKD. V gave up 6 bases and J gave up 4 bases; unmatched junction bases: 4. The CDR3 length is 13 residues. In the authors' methods: Reference gene primer amplification gave nucleated cell count estimates. Assay used: immunoSEQ multiplex PCR; TCRdb lists only in-frame clones, some missing. From that table come the V and J calls and clone size; the DNA was used to work out D and trimming. The data hold around 100,000 clones, with approximately 80% observed a single time. J is TRBJ1-2 and V is TRBV10-3; 8 bases fit TRBD1. Sequenced input: peripheral blood. The clonotype originates from a woman aged 40 to 50 with acute or convalescent COVID-19. For the CDR3, the DNA is TGTGCCATCAGCGGACAGGGACCCTATGGCTACACCTTC. Translating it yields CAISGQGPYGYTF.